The text below deals with one TCR beta chain. Its specific antigen is unknown. No qualities accompany the bases; no much larger clone lies one base away. These data come from a study of T cell responses to AZD1222 COVID-19 vaccine (dated by TCRdb to the early 2020s). Regarding the study in general: AZD1222 recipients with second doses at about 4 weeks or about 12 weeks were pooled, because spike-specific TCR depth and breadth did not differ between schedules. TCR sequencing covered some 240 trial participants: nearly 210 given two doses of AZD1222 and approximately 25 given two doses of MenACWY control vaccine. Trial participants were enrolled by age into 18-55, 56-69 and 70-plus year subgroups, with roughly 160, 29 and 62 TCR-sequenced participants respectively.

V trim: 4 bases; J trim: 0 bases; unmatched bases: 15. The CDR3, from cysteine to phenylalanine, totals 19 residues. Only the CDR3 region is kept as DNA, spanning 57 bases read in frame from base 1. CDR1 and CDR2 (LGHDT, YNNKEL) derive from the germline V gene (reference sequence). Results the study describes overall, beyond this receptor: Most participants were white British and females outnumbered males, and the authors suggested that clonal diversity may have been underestimated. Only five to seven AZD1222 recipients were SARS-CoV-2 seropositive at baseline, limiting conclusions about previously exposed vaccinees. No day 14 peak-response samples were available, so repertoires were characterized only after the peak T cell response. After two AZD1222 doses, spike-specific TCR breadth and depth were significantly higher than at day 0 and than in MenACWY recipients. Epitopes outside the regions mutated in the B.1.351 and B.1.1.7 variants were reportedly recognized by nearly half of the unique spike-specific TCRs. The 56-69-year group was small, and its depth increase did not reach significance, likely because of low power. CD4 TCRs associated with the vaccine covered the entire spike protein, and the dominant responses were in regions 160-218 and 743-854.

The CDR3 regions of human TCRbeta chains were subjected to immunosequencing. As for the authors' bioinformatics: Repertoire TCRs were checked for matches against a reference library of SARS-CoV-2-specific TCRs that had been generated using the MIRA antigen-specificity platform. Breadth was defined as the fraction of unique TCRs that were SARS-CoV-2-associated, and depth was defined as the fraction of total T cells that were SARS-CoV-2-associated. Using the MIRA data, every spike-specific TCR was mapped to the spike region that the TCR reacted to and assigned to either a CD4 or a CD8 class. Log10-transformed breadth and depth values were compared by one-way ANOVA with Sidak's multiple comparisons tests. TCRdb re-hosts the immuneACCESS table, in-frame sequences only. Its copies lack some clones; in the studies checked, an unresolved V gene accounts for under half of them, and the cause for the rest is not known. V and J calls and clone size follow that table, whereas D and trimming were derived from the DNA. This sample holds about 120,000 clones; just under 90% were observed only once. The top ten clonotypes cover more than 10% of the sample.

The sample's time point label, decoded: baseline before first vaccination. Vaccinee samples were obtained from the UK trials COV001 and COV002, which included a single-blind randomized controlled phase 2/3 trial of AZD1222 (ChAdOx1 nCoV-19) in healthy adults. For TCRbeta chain sequencing, PBMC samples from trial participants were taken at day 0 and at day 28 after the second dose. The chain uses TRBV3-1 (or the pseudogene TRBV3-2) and TRBJ2-3; the central 8 bases match TRBD2. The sequence was collected from an adult in good health. Sample: peripheral blood, taken on day 0 of AZD1222 vaccination. The CDR3 region: CASSPDKGAGATSTDTQYF. The DNA reads TGTGCCAGCAGCCCAGATAAGGGAGCGGGAGCTACTAGCACAGATACGCAGTATTTT.